This T cell receptor (beta chain) was observed in a study of cytomegalovirus exposure and HLA in healthy donors. Study information: A previous analysis identified approximately 120 million unique TCR beta sequences derived from approximately 190 million T cells. Samples from HLA-typed donors yielded about 85 million unique TCRs in an early data release. Regarding the study as a whole: According to the study, around 160 TCR beta chains were cytomegalovirus-associated.

The V gene end was trimmed by 3 bases and the J gene end by 10 bases; junction bases not matched to a gene: 6. CDR1 and CDR2 (germline): MNHNS, SASEGT. The CDR3 consists of 13 residues. Comments on this clone: Its antigen is currently unknown.

The PCR was carried out with 60 Vbeta primers and 13 Jbeta primers. Clones were read by immunoSEQ multiplex PCR, and TCRdb kept only the in-frame ones, dropping some. The table has 65,000 to 75,000 clones, about 73% seen once; the top ten hold around 10%. Sequencing input: PBMCs. The sequence came from a woman aged 60-75 years in good health and CMV-seropositive. The rearrangement links TRBV6-1 to TRBJ1-1; 9 bases fit TRBD1. The CDR3 bases are TGTGCCAGCAGTGAGGTTATGGGACAGGGAGCTTTCTTT. It codes for CASSEVMGQGAFF.